This TCR beta chain was captured by sequencing in a study of blood T cell repertoires in COVID-19. The overall study: PBMCs, B-cell-depleted T cells, or T cells provided the cDNA or gDNA that made up the material.

Profiling relied on immunoSEQ multiplex PCR, and the TCRdb table lists in-frame clones only, not all of them. This sample has around 180,000 clones, with approximately 79% found just once. The V gene end was trimmed by 4 bases and the J gene end by 12 bases; junction bases not matched to a gene: 19. This CDR3 is built from 17 residues. Germline assignment: CDR1 MNHEY and CDR2 SMNVEV (reference sequence). The sequence was obtained from a woman older than 75 with acute or convalescent COVID-19. The chain couples TRBV27 to TRBJ2-1, with 9 bases fitting TRBD2. Material for sequencing was peripheral blood. CDR3: CASSSTPPFSGSSGQFF. The CDR3 DNA sequence: TGTGCCAGCAGTTCCACCCCCCCTTTTAGCGGGAGTAGCGGGCAGTTCTTC.